The rows below give T cell receptor beta chains drawn from one sample of a study of control samples from healthy donors and cancer patients. Method: immunoSEQ multiplex PCR; TCRdb's copy keeps in-frame clones and lacks some. The profile shows approximately 90,000 clones, more than 75% of them singletons. Source material: blood. The receptors were sampled from a man younger than 45 in good health. Both conserved end residues are part of each CDR3. The D gene is left open where the match is weak. Clone size is shown for a subset of rows, as once, few, many or a class of expanded clone.

clone size: .
J gene: TRBJ2-5
V gene: TRBV5-6
D gene: TRBD2
CDR3 DNA: TGTGCCAGCAGTTGGAGCGGGGGGGCCGGGAGTTGGCAAGAGACCCAGTACTTC
CDR3 protein: CASSWSGGAGSWQETQYF

clone size: .
J gene: TRBJ2-7
V gene: TRBV30
D gene: .
CDR3 DNA: TGTGCCTGGAGTGTACTTAACAGAGGGGGGTACGAGCAGTACTTC
CDR3 protein: CAWSVLNRGGYEQYF

clone size: .
J gene: TRBJ2-7
V gene: TRBV19
D gene: .
CDR3 DNA: TGTGCCAGTAGTATAAGTGGAGGCAGATACTACGAGCAGTACTTC
CDR3 protein: CASSISGGRYYEQYF

clone size: .
J gene: TRBJ1-2
V gene: TRBV4-1
D gene: .
CDR3 DNA: TGCGCCAGCAGCCAAGAGTCGTCTTCCAGAGTTAGCTACACCTTC
CDR3 protein: CASSQESSSRVSYTF

clone size: .
J gene: TRBJ2-4
V gene: TRBV5-8
D gene: .
CDR3 DNA: TGTGCCAGCAGCTTCTGGGATTCGGGAAACATTCAGTACTTC
CDR3 protein: CASSFWDSGNIQYF

clone size: many
J gene: TRBJ1-1
V gene: TRBV30
D gene: TRBD1
CDR3 DNA: TGTGCCTGGATCACACAGGGGGCTACTGAAGCTTTCTTT
CDR3 protein: CAWITQGATEAFF

clone size: .
J gene: TRBJ2-5
V gene: TRBV6-5
D gene: .
CDR3 DNA: TGTGCCAGCAGCGACCCCGGTGGGACCCAGTACTTC
CDR3 protein: CASSDPGGTQYF

clone size: few
J gene: TRBJ1-1
V gene: TRBV6-2/TRBV6-3
D gene: .
CDR3 DNA: TGTGCCAGCAGTTTCTCTACAAGGGACACTGAAGCTTTCTTT
CDR3 protein: CASSFSTRDTEAFF

clone size: .
J gene: TRBJ2-4
V gene: TRBV6-2/TRBV6-3
D gene: .
CDR3 DNA: TGTGCCAGCAGCGGCGAGGGAAACATTCAGTACTTC
CDR3 protein: CASSGEGNIQYF

clone size: .
J gene: TRBJ1-2
V gene: TRBV7-9
D gene: .
CDR3 DNA: TGTGCCAGCAGCTTAGCTGGGGATTATAACTATGGCTACACCTTC
CDR3 protein: CASSLAGDYNYGYTF

clone size: .
J gene: TRBJ2-7
V gene: TRBV7-6
D gene: .
CDR3 DNA: TGTGCCAGCAGCTTAGTGGCTAACGAGCAGTACTTC
CDR3 protein: CASSLVANEQYF

clone size: .
J gene: TRBJ1-2
V gene: TRBV28
D gene: .
CDR3 DNA: TGTGCCAGCAGTTCCCCGGGCTCAAACAAGAGGGGCTACACCTTC
CDR3 protein: CASSSPGSNKRGYTF

clone size: .
J gene: TRBJ1-2
V gene: TRBV7-2
D gene: .
CDR3 DNA: TGTGCCAGCAGCTTAAATAGCGGCGGACGCCCTCATGGCTACACCTTC
CDR3 protein: CASSLNSGGRPHGYTF

clone size: once
J gene: TRBJ1-2
V gene: TRBV19
D gene: .
CDR3 DNA: TGTGCCAGTAGTACCCTACCCTTCCGGGGGGCGGACTATGGCTACACCTTC
CDR3 protein: CASSTLPFRGADYGYTF

clone size: .
J gene: TRBJ1-1
V gene: TRBV14
D gene: .
CDR3 DNA: TGTGCCAGCAGCCAAGTGGGGGGGCGATCGAACACTGAAGCTTTCTTT
CDR3 protein: CASSQVGGRSNTEAFF

clone size: .
J gene: TRBJ1-1
V gene: TRBV29-1
D gene: TRBD1
CDR3 DNA: TGCAGCGTCGGACAGGGAACTATGAACACTGAAGCTTTCTTT
CDR3 protein: CSVGQGTMNTEAFF

clone size: once
J gene: TRBJ1-2
V gene: TRBV12-3/TRBV12-4
D gene: .
CDR3 DNA: TGTGCCAGCAGCGATAACCAGGGTCGCGGCTACACCTTC
CDR3 protein: CASSDNQGRGYTF

clone size: once
J gene: TRBJ2-4
V gene: TRBV2
D gene: .
CDR3 DNA: TGTGCCAGCAGTGAAGCGGACCGGAGGGTTCAGTACTTC
CDR3 protein: CASSEADRRVQYF

clone size: .
J gene: TRBJ2-1
V gene: TRBV6-5
D gene: .
CDR3 DNA: TGTGCCAGCAGCTCTGACTGGAGCTCCTACAATGAGCAGTTCTTC
CDR3 protein: CASSSDWSSYNEQFF

clone size: once
J gene: TRBJ1-2
V gene: TRBV19
D gene: TRBD1
CDR3 DNA: TGTGCCAGTAGACCGGGACAGGGAGTCTATGGCTACACCTTC
CDR3 protein: CASRPGQGVYGYTF